This T cell receptor (beta chain) was recovered during a study of blood T cell repertoires in COVID-19. Study context: Samples of COVID-19 (acute and convalescent) were obtained from the United States, Italy and Spain.

Patients at the Seattle site were enrolled during active infection and followed longitudinally. This CDR3 spans 13 amino acids. Germline lookup yields CDR1 LNHNV and CDR2 YYDKDF (reference sequence). Libraries were prepared by immunoSEQ multiplex PCR; TCRdb keeps only in-frame clonotypes and omits some of them. The sample has more than 300,000 clones, 88% seen once. The sequenced sample was peripheral blood. V is TRBV15 and J is TRBJ1-6; D is perhaps TRBD1 (6 bases). The TCR sequence derives from a woman in her twenties or thirties with COVID-19, enrolled during active disease. The CDR3 DNA reads TGTGTCCGGGGAGGGGGGAACTATTCACCCCTCCACTTT. This gives the protein CVRGGGNYSPLHF.